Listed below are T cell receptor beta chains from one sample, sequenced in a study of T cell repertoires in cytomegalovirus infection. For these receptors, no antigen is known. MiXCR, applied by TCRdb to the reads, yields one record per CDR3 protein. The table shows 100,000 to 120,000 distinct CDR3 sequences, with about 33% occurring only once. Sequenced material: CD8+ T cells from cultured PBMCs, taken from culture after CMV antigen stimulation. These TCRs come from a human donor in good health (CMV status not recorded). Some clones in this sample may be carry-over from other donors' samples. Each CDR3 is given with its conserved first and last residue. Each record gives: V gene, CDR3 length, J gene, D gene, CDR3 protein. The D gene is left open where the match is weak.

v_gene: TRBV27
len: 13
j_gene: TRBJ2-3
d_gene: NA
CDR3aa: CASSFSGQSTQYF

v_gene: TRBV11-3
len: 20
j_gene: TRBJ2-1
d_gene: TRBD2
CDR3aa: CASSFFGSSGGSPSHNEQFF

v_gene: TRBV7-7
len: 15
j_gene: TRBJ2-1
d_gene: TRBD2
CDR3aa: CASSSVAGAYNEQFF

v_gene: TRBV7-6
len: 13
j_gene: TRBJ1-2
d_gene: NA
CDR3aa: CASSQLDWRGYTF

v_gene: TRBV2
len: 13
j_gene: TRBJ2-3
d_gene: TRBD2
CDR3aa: CASPGGVADTQYF

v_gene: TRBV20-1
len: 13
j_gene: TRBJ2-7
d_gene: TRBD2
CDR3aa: CSAVAGQTYEQYF

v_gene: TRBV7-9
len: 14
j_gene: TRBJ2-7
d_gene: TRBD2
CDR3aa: CASSFGAGAYEQYF

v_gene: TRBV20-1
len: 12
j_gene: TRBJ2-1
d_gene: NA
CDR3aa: CSAKQDYNEQFF

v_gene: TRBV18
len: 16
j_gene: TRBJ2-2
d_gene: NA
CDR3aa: CASSPAGQTNTGELFF

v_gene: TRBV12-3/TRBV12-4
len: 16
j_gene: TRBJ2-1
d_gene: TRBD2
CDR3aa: CASTPTSGGLLNEQFF

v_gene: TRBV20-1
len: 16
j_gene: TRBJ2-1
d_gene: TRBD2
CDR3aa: CSARDYQLAGGYEQFF

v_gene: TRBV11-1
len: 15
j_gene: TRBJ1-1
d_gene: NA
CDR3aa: CASSFQRGSNTEAFF

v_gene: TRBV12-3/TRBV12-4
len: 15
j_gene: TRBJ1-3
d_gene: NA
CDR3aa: CASSPRWEQGNTIYF